What follows are 17 T cell receptor beta chains derived from one specimen sequenced in a study of T cells in Graves' hyperthyroidism and ophthalmopathy. Researchers took RNA transcripts and amplified the TCR beta CDR3 regions from them. HTBI primers were the set used in a first-round RT-PCR of the TCR CDR3. From the multiplex PCR reads, TCRdb called clonotypes with MiXCR, one entry per CDR3 protein. Seen here are about 840,000 distinct CDR3 sequences, 35% to 45% observed once, and the top ten hold around 9.3%. The sample consisted of blood. The receptors here all came from a young man with Graves' hyperthyroidism.

The rearrangement uses TRBV12-3 or TRBV12-4 and TRBJ1-5; a possible D gene is TRBD1 (6 bases). Trimming stripped 5 bases from V and 9 bases from J, with 14 bases between. The CDR3 has 13 residues. CDR3 DNA sequence: TGTGCCAGCAGTGTGGACAGTTCAAGGCCCCAGCATTTT. It specifies CASSVDSSRPQHF.

This chain joins TRBV11-1 and TRBJ2-7; 12 positions agree with TRBD2. Per the germline V gene, CDR1 is SGHAT and CDR2 is FQDESV (reference sequence). The V segment lost 5 bases and the J segment 5 bases; nucleotides outside the gene matches: 4. The CDR3 sequence is 14 residues long. For the CDR3, the DNA is TGTGCCAGCAGCAAGACTAGCGGGGGTAACGAGCAGTACTTC. The encoded protein is CASSKTSGGNEQYF.

The table lists this clonotype with many counts. The chain uses TRBV10-3 and TRBJ2-7; 8 nucleotides line up with TRBD1. Germline CDR1 ENHRY, CDR2 SYGVKD. The J segment lost 5 bases and the V segment lost 6 bases, leaving 9 bases of the junction unmatched. The CDR3 runs to 14 residues. CDR3 coding DNA: TGTGCCATCAGCCGAGGACAGGGTGGAGACGAGCAGTACTTC. Amino acids: CAISRGQGGDEQYF.

This clonotype occurred a few times. CDR3 region: CASSLVDSARANYGYTF. In DNA, the CDR3 is TGCGCCAGCAGCTTGGTAGACTCAGCGCGAGCTAACTATGGCTACACCTTC. The rearrangement uses TRBV5-1 and TRBJ1-2; D unresolved. CDR1 and CDR2 from the germline V gene are SGHRS and YFSETQ. Trimming stripped 0 bases from V and 0 bases from J, with 15 bases between. CDR3 length: 17 residues.

On this clonotype: A read error may be the cause here, since a much bigger clone is one base away. CDR3 amino acids: CAISPGPGSPLHF. For the CDR3, the DNA is TGTGCCATCAGTCCCGGTCCGGGATCACCCCTCCACTTT. The genes are TRBV10-3 and TRBJ1-6; the D is unclear. This CDR3 has 13 residues. The V end was cut by 5 bases, the J end by 10 bases, with 12 bases between. The germline CDR1 and CDR2 sequences are ENHRY and SYGVKD.

This clonotype was counted many times. V and J are TRBV24-1 and TRBJ2-7; D is ambiguous. Germline V gene data show CDR1 as KGHDR and CDR2 as SFDVKD. Between the trimmed V and J ends, which lost 5 bases and 6 bases, there was a span of 10 bases. The CDR3 sequence is 12 residues long. The CDR3 region is CATSGQGVEQYF. Here the CDR3 DNA reads TGTGCCACCAGTGGCCAAGGTGTCGAGCAGTACTTC.

This clonotype was seen ten or more times. The V gene is TRBV19, the J gene TRBJ1-5, with TRBD1 identical over 8 bases. The CDR3 totals 14 residues. Germline V gene data show CDR1 as LNHDA and CDR2 as SQIVND (reference sequence). With 4 bases clipped from V and 4 bases from J, the junction kept 3 bases outside the gene matches. In nucleotides, the CDR3 is TGTGCCAGTAGTAAGACAGGGGTTAATCAGCCCCAGCATTTT. Its translation is CASSKTGVNQPQHF.

The chain carries TRBV10-3 and TRBJ1-1; D is ambiguous. Trimming left V 5 bases short and J 1 base short, with 8 bases between. The CDR3 totals 13 residues. Germline-derived CDR1 and CDR2 are ENHRY and SYGVKD. The CDR3 DNA follows: TGTGCCATCAGTTTAGCCACGAACACTGAAGCTTTCTTT. It encodes CAISLATNTEAFF.

About this clonotype itself: It may be a read error: a sequence one base away is much more abundant. V gene TRBV24-1 combines with J gene TRBJ1-2, with D unresolved. The germline gives CDR1 KGHDR, CDR2 SFDVKD. This CDR3 is built from 11 residues. The CDR3 protein is CATSDVKGYIF. In DNA form, the CDR3 reads TGTGCCACCAGTGACGTCAAGGGCTACATCTTC.

This clonotype was recorded many times. This chain links TRBV20-1 with TRBJ2-6; D unclear. Trimming removed 6 bases from V and 0 bases from J, with 6 bases in between. The CDR3 contains 13 residues. Germline CDR1 is DFQATT and CDR2 is SNEGSKA (reference sequence). CDR3 coding DNA: TGCAGTGCCAGGTTCTCTGGGGCCAACGTCCTGACTTTC. Protein sequence: CSARFSGANVLTF.

This clonotype came up a few times. The rearrangement links TRBV6-5 to TRBJ1-5, with D possibly matching TRBD1 (6 bases). The V gene lost 6 bases and the J gene lost 7 bases, with 16 bases spanning the gap. The germline V gene encodes CDR1 MNHEY and CDR2 SVGAGI. CDR3 length: 14 residues. In DNA, the CDR3 is TGTGCCAGCAGCCCCCGGACAGCAGAGCAGCCCCAGCATTTT. Protein sequence: CASSPRTAEQPQHF.

The rearrangement uses TRBV19 and TRBJ2-2, with D unclear. Deletions cut 5 bases from V and 6 bases from J, with 10 bases between. The germline V gene encodes CDR1 LNHDA and CDR2 SQIVND (reference sequence). This CDR3 is built from 13 residues. The CDR3 region has the DNA TGTGCCAGTAGTGCGGACGACCCCGGGGAGCTGTTTTTT. Translated, it gives CASSADDPGELFF.

The chain recombines TRBV19 with TRBJ2-2; D could derive from TRBD1 or TRBD2 (5 bases each). Trimming shortened V by 11 bases and J by 1 base, and 14 bases separated the two germline ends. This CDR3 is built from 14 residues. Germline V gene sequence: CDR1 LNHDA, CDR2 SQIVND (reference sequence). The CDR3 region is CAEGPRRNTGELFF. The CDR3 nucleotides are TGTGCCGAGGGGCCCAGACGGAACACCGGGGAGCTGTTTTTT.

The table lists this clonotype with many counts. The chain combines TRBV25-1 with TRBJ1-2; D is uncertain. Trimming left V 2 bases short and J 4 bases short, with 8 bases between. The CDR3 has 13 residues. Germline lookup yields CDR1 MGHDK and CDR2 SYGVNS. CDR3 bases: TGTGCCAGCAGTGAAGGAGGGAGCTATGGCTACACCTTC. Amino acid sequence: CASSEGGSYGYTF.

The chain links TRBV2 to TRBJ1-6; D is perhaps TRBD1 (6 bases). V was cut by 4 bases and J by 3 bases, with 13 bases left in between. In germline, CDR1 is SNHLY, CDR2 FYNNEI. This CDR3 has 16 residues. The CDR3 loop reads CASSGSLTGYNSPLHF. The CDR3, as DNA: TGTGCCAGCAGTGGATCCTTGACAGGCTATAATTCACCCCTCCACTTT.

This clonotype was observed a handful of times. This rearrangement joins TRBV12-3 or TRBV12-4 to TRBJ2-5, with D hard to call. The V and J ends lost 6 bases and 1 base respectively, with 12 bases between them. This CDR3 is 14 amino acids long. For the CDR3, the DNA is TGTGCCAGCAGCCCGCGACGGCCCCAAGAGACCCAGTACTTC. It specifies CASSPRRPQETQYF.

This clonotype was picked up one time. The chain links TRBV20-1 to TRBJ2-5, with D possibly TRBD1 on 5 matching bases. In germline, CDR1 is DFQATT, CDR2 SNEGSKA (reference sequence). Trimming removed 3 bases at V and 5 bases at J, with 16 bases between. The CDR3 covers 14 residues. CDR3 bases: TGCAGTGCTAGGGCAGGGTCGAGTCGGGAGACCCAGTACTTC. This encodes CSARAGSSRETQYF.